The sequence of this TCR beta chain was determined in a study of response to subunit inactivated influenza vaccine. This clonotype appeared many times. Its antigen remains unknown. Germline assignment: CDR1 SGHVS and CDR2 FQNEAQ. This CDR3 region has 14 residues. V lost 2 bases and J lost 3; bases outside the gene matches: 2. TCRdb fed the RT-PCR reads into MiXCR, producing one record per CDR3 protein. This table holds hundreds of thousands of distinct CDR3 sequences, approximately 7.7% found once. Study-wide results and limits: Each seasonal influenza vaccination recruits few new T cells, the authors suggested.

The chain carries TRBV7-8 and TRBJ1-2, with 8 bases aligning to TRBD1. The material sequenced was PBMCs from blood, taken roughly 24 months after vaccination. This clonotype was sampled from a man in his fifties or sixties who received an inactivated influenza vaccine. In nucleotides, the CDR3 is TGTGCCAGCAGCTTATCGGGACAGGACTATGGCTACACCTTC. Encoded protein: CASSLSGQDYGYTF. Full variable domain (rest looked up from reference TRBV7-8 and TRBJ1-2): GAGVSQSPRYKVAKRGQDVALRCDPISGHVSLFWYQQALGQGPEFLTYFQNEAQLDKSGLPSDRFFAERPEGSVSTLKIQRTQQEDSAVYLCASSLSGQDYGYTFGSGTRLTVV.